Each of the 30 T cell receptor beta chains below was sequenced from the same sample in a study of Ad26.COV2.S vaccination and SARS-CoV-2 variants. Profiled with immunoSEQ multiplex PCR; TCRdb holds only in-frame clones, not every one. The table shows some 390,000 clones, with about 91% occurring only once. Treatment given: around 19 received Ad26.COV2.S at low or high dose, single or two shots; 5 received placebo; per-sample allocation not given. Specimen acquisition occurred on day 63 following the initial vaccine or placebo injection. The material sequenced was peripheral blood, taken in a trial of Ad26.COV2.S vaccine versus placebo. These receptors were collected from a person between 18 and 65 years old who received the Ad26.COV2.S COVID-19 vaccine or a placebo.

This clone was recorded only once. The V gene is TRBV11-2, the J gene TRBJ2-2; the D is unclear. CDR1 SGHAT and CDR2 FQNNGV come from the germline V gene. Trimming shortened V by 1 base and J by 6 bases, and 6 bases separated the two germline ends. This CDR3 is 13 amino acids long. The CDR3 coding sequence is TGTGCCAGCAGCTTAGGGTTCCCCGGGGAGCTGTTTTTT. Translated, it gives CASSLGFPGELFF.

The chain couples TRBV11-2 to TRBJ1-2; a weak D match, TRBD1 (6 bases). The CDR3 sequence is 15 residues long. From germline, CDR1 is SGHAT and CDR2 FQNNGV. V was trimmed by 1 base and J by 2 bases, leaving 11 bases between them. This CDR3 reads CASSLVGGPNYGYTF. CDR3 nucleotide sequence: TGTGCCAGCAGCTTAGTTGGGGGGCCGAACTATGGCTACACCTTC.

V is TRBV12-3 or TRBV12-4 and J is TRBJ2-7, with D maybe TRBD1 (6 bases). CDR3 length equals 12 residues. CDR3 in amino acids: CASSGQPYEQYF. The DNA for the CDR3 is TGTGCGAGCTCAGGACAGCCCTACGAGCAGTACTTC.

The rearrangement links TRBV18 to TRBJ1-1; 9 nucleotides line up with TRBD1. Germline trimming cut 3 bases from V and 4 bases from J; bases unmatched to any gene: 3. The CDR3 extends over 14 amino acids. Germline V gene data show CDR1 as KGHSH and CDR2 as LQKENI. The CDR3 loop reads CASSPDRGFTEAFF. CDR3 DNA sequence: TGTGCCAGCTCACCGGACAGGGGTTTCACTGAAGCTTTCTTT.

This clone was detected only once. The chain joins TRBV7-9 to TRBJ1-2; 12 nucleotides agree with TRBD1. Germline CDR1 and CDR2: SEHNR and FQNEAQ (reference sequence). The CDR3 consists of 15 residues. Trimming took 5 bases from V and 4 from J; bases not matched to a gene: 5. CDR3 sequence reads: CASSGDRGRGYGYTF. CDR3 DNA: TGTGCCAGCAGCGGGGACAGGGGGCGCGGCTATGGCTACACCTTC.

The chain employs TRBV9 and TRBJ1-6; D may be TRBD1 (5 bases). Trimming removed 0 bases from V and 10 bases from J, with 11 bases in between. The CDR3 consists of 14 residues. Germline V gene sequence: CDR1 SGDLS, CDR2 YYNGEE. DNA of the CDR3: TGTGCCAGCAGCGTAGCGCAGGGTGGGTCACCCCTCCACTTT. This encodes CASSVAQGGSPLHF. Drawing the rest from reference TRBV9 and TRBJ1-6, the complete variable domain is DSGVTQTPKHLITATGQRVTLRCSPRSGDLSVYWYQQSLDQGLQFLIQYYNGEERAKGNILERFSAQQFPDLHSELNLSSLELGDSALYFCASSVAQGGSPLHFGNGTRLTVT.

The chain carries TRBV9 and TRBJ2-1; the D gene is possibly TRBD1 (6 bases). Trimming pared 5 bases from V and 0 bases from J, leaving 12 bases between. Germline V CDR1 and CDR2: SGDLS, YYNGEE. The CDR3 extends over 15 amino acids. CDR3 sequence reads: CASSYQGYSYNEQFF. The CDR3 DNA reads TGTGCCAGCAGTTACCAGGGGTACTCCTACAATGAGCAGTTCTTC.

The chain is built from TRBV5-4 and TRBJ2-7; D is perhaps TRBD1 or TRBD2 (5 bases each). This CDR3 region has 15 residues. With 0 bases removed from V and 2 bases from J, the gap between germline ends came to 12 bases. CDR1 is SGHNT and CDR2 is YYREEE in the germline V gene (reference sequence). The CDR3 here is CASSLAPGTAYEQYF. The CDR3 nucleotides are TGTGCCAGCAGCTTGGCGCCCGGGACCGCCTACGAGCAGTACTTC. Based on the CDR3 plus reference TRBV5-4 and TRBJ2-7, the full variable domain is ETGVTQSPTHLIKTRGQQVTLRCSSQSGHNTVSWYQQALGQGPQFIFQYYREEENGRGNFPPRFSGLQFPNYSSELNVNALELDDSALYLCASSLAPGTAYEQYFGPGTRLTVT.

The CDR3 sequence: CASSVRGGSGQETQYF. CDR3 nucleotide sequence: TGTGCCAGCAGCGTAAGGGGCGGGAGCGGCCAAGAGACCCAGTACTTC. The chain couples TRBV9 to TRBJ2-5, with 7 bases that match TRBD2. The CDR3 runs to 16 residues. Germline lookup yields CDR1 SGDLS and CDR2 YYNGEE. V dropped 1 base and J dropped 1; count of bases not matched to a gene: 7.

This rearrangement joins TRBV10-1 to TRBJ1-5, with unresolved D. The germline V gene has CDR1 WNHNN and CDR2 SYGVQD (reference sequence). Between the trimmed V and J ends, which lost 11 bases and 5 bases, there was a span of 13 bases. There are 12 residues in the CDR3. The CDR3 DNA reads TGCGCCCTATGGTTTGGGCATCAGCCCCAGCATTTT. Residues: CALWFGHQPQHF.

This chain joins TRBV4-2 and TRBJ2-7; 7 nucleotides match TRBD2. The CDR3 runs 13 residues. The trim removed 0 bases at V and 7 bases at J, leaving 3 bases unmatched. Germline loops: CDR1 LGHNA, CDR2 YNFKEQ. The CDR3 loop reads CASSQDGEGEQYF. DNA for the CDR3: TGTGCCAGCAGCCAAGATGGGGAGGGAGAGCAGTACTTC.

The J gene is TRBJ2-7, the V gene TRBV6-2 or TRBV6-3; a weak D match, TRBD2 (6 bases). CDR1 and CDR2 (germline): MNHEY, SVGEGT. V was trimmed by 4 bases and J by 0 bases, leaving 22 bases between them. The CDR3 has 18 amino acids. CDR3 sequence reads: CASSSPKGLMTTSYEQYF. The CDR3 nucleotides are TGTGCCAGCAGTTCACCTAAGGGACTGATGACCACCTCCTACGAGCAGTACTTC.

This chain joins TRBV12-5 and TRBJ2-1; 13 nucleotides agree with TRBD2. Looked up from germline, CDR1 is LGHNT and CDR2 is FRNRAP. The CDR3 has 21 amino acids. After removal of 0 bases from V and 4 bases from J, the junction contained 15 bases not matched to a gene. CDR3 amino acids: CASGLVLHQLAGGPRYNEQFF. CDR3 coding DNA: TGTGCTAGTGGTTTGGTACTACACCAACTAGCGGGAGGGCCGCGGTACAATGAGCAGTTCTTC.

CDR3 region: CASSEFLGETDTQYF. DNA of the CDR3: TGTGCCAGCAGTGAATTTTTAGGGGAGACAGATACGCAGTATTTT. V is TRBV6-1 and J is TRBJ2-3; D possibly uses TRBD1 or TRBD2 (5 bases each). V dropped 2 bases and J dropped 3 bases, with 12 bases sitting between them. From germline, CDR1 is MNHNS and CDR2 SASEGT. This CDR3 has 15 residues.

The V and J genes are TRBV29-1 and TRBJ2-3; D may match TRBD1 or TRBD2 (6 bases each). The germline V and J ends were trimmed by 8 bases and 3 bases, with 18 bases remaining between them. This CDR3 contains 14 residues. The germline V gene has CDR1 SQVTM and CDR2 ANQGSEA. The CDR3 DNA sequence: TGCAGCATGGGGGCAGGGAGGATAACAGATACGCAGTATTTT. Translated, it gives CSMGAGRITDTQYF.

This clone was counted a single time. The V call is TRBV27, the J call TRBJ2-7; no clear D. The germline gives CDR1 MNHEY, CDR2 SMNVEV (reference sequence). V lost 2 bases and J 3 bases, leaving 8 bases between the germline ends. The CDR3 length is 13 residues. The CDR3 sequence: CASSLRWGYEQYF. The CDR3, as DNA: TGTGCCAGCAGTTTACGGTGGGGCTACGAGCAGTACTTC.

The V and J genes are TRBV9 and TRBJ2-7; 11 positions agree with TRBD2. The CDR3 is 15 amino acids. Looked up from germline, CDR1 is SGDLS and CDR2 is YYNGEE. V lost 3 bases and J lost 1; bases outside the gene matches: 3. The CDR3 bases are TGTGCCAGCAGCGAGGGACTAGCGGAGTCCTACGAGCAGTACTTC. Its translation is CASSEGLAESYEQYF.

V and J are TRBV12-3 or TRBV12-4 and TRBJ2-7; D is unresolved. The V gene lost 4 bases and the J gene lost 5 bases, with 9 bases spanning the gap. There are 12 residues in the CDR3. The CDR3 is CASSYGVDEQYF. Here the CDR3 DNA reads TGTGCCAGCAGTTATGGCGTGGACGAGCAGTACTTC.

The V and J genes are TRBV19 and TRBJ1-6; D not certain. This CDR3 spans 15 amino acids. Germline CDR1 is LNHDA and CDR2 is SQIVND (reference sequence). Trimming shortened V by 1 base and J by 10 bases, and 14 bases separated the two germline ends. CDR3 region: CASSIGKDVGSPLHF. The DNA of the CDR3 is TGTGCCAGTAGTATAGGGAAAGACGTCGGGTCACCCCTCCACTTT. Full variable domain (outside the CDR3, taken from reference TRBV19 and TRBJ1-6): DGGITQSPKYLFRKEGQNVTLSCEQNLNHDAMYWYRQDPGQGLRLIYYSQIVNDFQKGDIAEGYSVSREKKESFPLTVTSAQKNPTAFYLCASSIGKDVGSPLHFGNGTRLTVT.

The chain links TRBV28 to TRBJ1-6; D call uncertain. Trimming took off 3 bases at V and 9 bases at J, with 6 bases between the two ends. The CDR3 has 12 residues. Germline V gives CDR1 MDHEN, CDR2 SYDVKM. The CDR3 DNA follows: TGTGCCAGCAGTTTGCGGATTTCACCCCTCCACTTT. Its protein is CASSLRISPLHF. Drawing the rest from reference TRBV28 and TRBJ1-6, the complete variable domain is DVKVTQSSRYLVKRTGEKVFLECVQDMDHENMFWYRQDPGLGLRLIYFSYDVKMKEKGDIPEGYSVSREKKERFSLILESASTNQTSMYLCASSLRISPLHFGNGTRLTVT.

The chain uses TRBV5-1 and TRBJ2-7; D unresolved. The CDR3 spans 14 residues. Trimming removed 0 bases from V and 2 bases from J, with 9 bases in between. CDR1 and CDR2 from the germline V gene are SGHRS and YFSETQ. The CDR3 bases are TGCGCCAGCAGCTTGGATGTGGCAACCTACGAGCAGTACTTC. This translates into CASSLDVATYEQYF.

This chain links TRBV27 with TRBJ2-7; TRBD2 agrees at 12 bases. The CDR3 is 16 amino acids. Losses at the gene ends were 0 bases for V and 2 bases for J; bases not matched to a gene: 2. The germline gives CDR1 MNHEY, CDR2 SMNVEV (reference sequence). CDR3 coding DNA: TGTGCCAGCAGTTTATCGCGACTAGCGGGGGCCTACGAGCAGTACTTC. It codes for CASSLSRLAGAYEQYF.

The chain has TRBV7-9 and TRBJ1-4; D is unclear. The CDR3 covers 15 residues. Germline-derived CDR1 and CDR2 are SEHNR and FQNEAQ (reference sequence). V lost 1 base to trimming and J lost 0 bases, with 6 bases between them. In nucleotides, the CDR3 is TGTGCCAGCAGCTTAGGGCAAGCAACTAATGAAAAACTGTTTTTT. Translation: CASSLGQATNEKLFF.

The J gene is TRBJ2-5, the V gene TRBV4-1; TRBD2 matches 8 bases. V was pared by 1 base and J by 4 bases, with 5 bases of the junction left unmatched. The germline gives CDR1 MGHRA, CDR2 YSYEKL. The CDR3 runs to 15 residues. CDR3 loop: CASSQGREGRETQYF. The CDR3 region has the DNA TGCGCCAGCAGCCAAGGACGGGAGGGGCGAGAGACCCAGTACTTC.

This CDR3 reads CSVGVLGGWGEQYF. The CDR3 region has the DNA TGCAGCGTTGGGGTGTTGGGGGGCTGGGGCGAGCAGTACTTC. This chain joins TRBV29-1 and TRBJ2-7; D might be TRBD1 or TRBD2, each matching 6 bases. With 4 bases removed from V and 6 bases from J, the gap between germline ends came to 19 bases. In germline, CDR1 is SQVTM, CDR2 ANQGSEA. The length of the CDR3 is 14 residues.

The rearrangement links TRBV7-2 to TRBJ2-1; D uncertain. Germline V CDR1 and CDR2: SGHTA, FQGNSA. The CDR3 is made up of 15 amino acids. The V gene lost 4 bases and the J gene lost 0 bases, with 10 bases spanning the gap. The CDR3 bases are TGTGCCAGCAGCTCCAATCCGAGCTCCTACAATGAGCAGTTCTTC. This translates into CASSSNPSSYNEQFF.

This clone was counted a single time. V gene TRBV4-2 combines with J gene TRBJ2-5, with D possibly TRBD1 on 5 matching bases. The V gene's germline CDR1 is LGHNA and CDR2 YNFKEQ. The ends were cut back, 4 bases at V and 3 bases at J, with 9 bases in the middle. This CDR3 is 13 amino acids long. CDR3 amino acids: CASSRLGEETQYF. The CDR3 DNA is TGTGCCAGCAGCCGCCTAGGGGAAGAGACCCAGTACTTC.

To note about this clone: The junction shows a germline mismatch at one end, possibly a read error. This chain links TRBV2 with TRBJ1-2, with TRBD1 as a possible D gene (6 bases). This CDR3 comprises 13 residues. Per germline, CDR1 SNHLY and CDR2 FYNNEI. The CDR3 here is CASREGGNYGYTF. The CDR3 DNA sequence: TGTGCCAGCAGAGAAGGGGGTAACTATGGCTACACCTTC.

The chain is built from TRBV6-5 and TRBJ1-6, with D uncertain. Trimming stripped 8 bases from V and 2 bases from J, with 13 bases between. The CDR3 runs 15 residues. The germline CDR1 and CDR2 sequences are MNHEY and SVGAGI. The DNA for the CDR3 is TGTGCCAGCTGGACCGGCCATGCCTATAATTCACCCCTCCACTTT. It translates to CASWTGHAYNSPLHF.

The V gene is TRBV7-2, the J gene TRBJ2-1; TRBD2 agrees at 7 bases. CDR1 SGHTA and CDR2 FQGNSA come from the germline V gene. The CDR3 is 15 residues long. V lost 3 bases to trimming and J lost 6 bases; unmatched junction nucleotides: 8. The CDR3 coding sequence is TGTGCCAGCAGCTTCGGCGGGAGTTTACGCAATGAGCAGTTCTTC. Translation gives CASSFGGSLRNEQFF.